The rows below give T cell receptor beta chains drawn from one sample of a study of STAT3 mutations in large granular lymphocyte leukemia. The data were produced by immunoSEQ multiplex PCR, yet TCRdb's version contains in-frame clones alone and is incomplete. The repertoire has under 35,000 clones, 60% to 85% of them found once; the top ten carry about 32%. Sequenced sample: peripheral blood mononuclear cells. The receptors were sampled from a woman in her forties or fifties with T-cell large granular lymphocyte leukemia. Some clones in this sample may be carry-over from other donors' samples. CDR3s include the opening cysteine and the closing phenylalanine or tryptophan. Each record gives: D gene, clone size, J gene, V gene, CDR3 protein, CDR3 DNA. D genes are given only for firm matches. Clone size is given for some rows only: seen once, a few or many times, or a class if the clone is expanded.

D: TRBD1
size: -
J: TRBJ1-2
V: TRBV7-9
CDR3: CASTTGAGYTF
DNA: TGTGCCAGCACAACAGGGGCTGGCTACACCTTC

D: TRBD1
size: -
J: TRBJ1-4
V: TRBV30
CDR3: CAWSVRIGQGAGPVNEKLFF
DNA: TGTGCCTGGAGTGTACGAATTGGACAGGGGGCAGGACCAGTTAATGAAAAACTGTTTTTT

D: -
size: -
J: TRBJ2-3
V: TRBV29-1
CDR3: CSSSTRRGGTDTQYF
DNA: TGCAGCTCCTCCACTCGCAGGGGAGGCACAGATACGCAGTATTTT

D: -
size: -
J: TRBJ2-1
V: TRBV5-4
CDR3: CASSPLSNEQFF
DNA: TGTGCCAGCAGCCCCCTGTCAAATGAGCAGTTCTTC

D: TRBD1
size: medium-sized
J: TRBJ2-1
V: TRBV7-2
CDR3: CASSPWGTGASNEQFF
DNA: TGTGCCAGCAGCCCGTGGGGGACAGGGGCTTCCAATGAGCAGTTCTTC

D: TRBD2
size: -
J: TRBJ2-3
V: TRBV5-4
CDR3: CASSLPSGPSTDTQYF
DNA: TGTGCCAGCAGCCTTCCTAGCGGGCCTAGCACAGATACGCAGTATTTT

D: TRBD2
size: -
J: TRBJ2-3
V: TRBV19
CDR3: CASSTTTTSGTDTQYF
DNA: TGTGCCAGTAGTACAACAACTACTAGCGGCACAGATACGCAGTATTTT

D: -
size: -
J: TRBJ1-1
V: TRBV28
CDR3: CASSLSIEAFF
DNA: TGTGCCAGCAGTTTGAGTATAGAGGCTTTCTTT

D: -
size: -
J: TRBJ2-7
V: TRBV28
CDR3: CASSSNRGGSYEQYF
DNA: TGTGCCAGCAGTTCAAACAGGGGAGGGTCCTACGAGCAGTACTTC

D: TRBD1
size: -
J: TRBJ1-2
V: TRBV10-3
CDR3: CAIRGTGEGYTF
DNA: TGTGCCATCAGGGGGACAGGAGAAGGCTACACCTTC

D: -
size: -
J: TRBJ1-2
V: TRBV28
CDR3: CASSLRGSYTF
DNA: TGTGCCAGCAGTTTAAGAGGGAGCTACACCTTC

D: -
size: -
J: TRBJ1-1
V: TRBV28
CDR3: CASTSSGNGNTEAFF
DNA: TGTGCCAGCACCTCCTCGGGGAACGGGAACACTGAAGCTTTCTTT

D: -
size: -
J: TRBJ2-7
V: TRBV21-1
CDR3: CASKGGGTGTHEQYF
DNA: TGTGCCAGCAAGGGCGGTGGTACAGGGACCCACGAGCAGTACTTC

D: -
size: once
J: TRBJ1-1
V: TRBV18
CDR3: CASSSGGGATEAFF
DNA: TGTGCCAGCTCCTCGGGAGGGGGGGCCACTGAAGCTTTCTTT

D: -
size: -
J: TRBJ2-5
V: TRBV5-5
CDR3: CASRVLGGNQETQYF
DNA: TGTGCCAGCAGGGTCCTTGGCGGAAATCAAGAGACCCAGTACTTC

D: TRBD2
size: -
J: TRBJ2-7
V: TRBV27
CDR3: CASSLGGRASSYEQYF
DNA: TGTGCCAGCAGTTTGGGAGGGAGGGCCAGCTCCTACGAGCAGTACTTC

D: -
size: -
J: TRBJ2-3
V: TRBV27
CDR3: CASSSVSDTQYF
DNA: TGTGCCAGCAGTAGCGTTTCAGATACGCAGTATTTT

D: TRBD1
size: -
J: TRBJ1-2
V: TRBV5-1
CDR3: CASKGMDRGHGGYTF
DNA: TGCGCCAGCAAAGGGATGGACAGGGGGCATGGGGGCTACACCTTC

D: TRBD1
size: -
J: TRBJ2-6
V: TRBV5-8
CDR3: CASSEGQSSGANVLTF
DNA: TGTGCCAGCAGCGAGGGACAGAGCTCTGGGGCCAACGTCCTGACTTTC

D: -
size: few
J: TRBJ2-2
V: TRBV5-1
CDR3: CASSPWGQNTGELFF
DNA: TGCGCCAGCTCTCCGTGGGGCCAGAACACCGGGGAGCTGTTTTTT

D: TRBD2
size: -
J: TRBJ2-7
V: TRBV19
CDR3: CASTATSGSIHEQYF
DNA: TGTGCCAGTACTGCCACGAGCGGGAGTATCCACGAGCAGTACTTC

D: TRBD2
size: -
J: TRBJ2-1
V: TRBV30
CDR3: CAWSLGLAGPEQFF
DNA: TGTGCCTGGAGTTTGGGACTAGCGGGACCTGAGCAGTTCTTC

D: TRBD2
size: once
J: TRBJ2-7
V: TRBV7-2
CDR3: CASSPSGSRTYEQYF
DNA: TGTGCCAGCAGCCCTAGCGGGAGTAGAACCTACGAGCAGTACTTC

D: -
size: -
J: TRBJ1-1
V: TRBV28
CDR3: CASSPRGVMNTEAFF
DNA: TGTGCCAGCAGTCCGCGTGGGGTCATGAACACTGAAGCTTTCTTT

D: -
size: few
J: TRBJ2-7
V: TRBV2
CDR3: CASSEFSDLHYEQYF
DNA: TGTGCCAGCAGTGAGTTCAGCGACCTACACTACGAGCAGTACTTC

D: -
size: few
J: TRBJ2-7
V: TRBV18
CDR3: CASSNEGREYF
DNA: TGTGCCAGCTCTAATGAGGGCAGGGAGTACTTC

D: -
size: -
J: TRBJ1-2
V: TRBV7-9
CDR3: CASSLTRGGYTF
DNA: TGTGCCAGCAGCTTAACCAGGGGTGGCTACACCTTC

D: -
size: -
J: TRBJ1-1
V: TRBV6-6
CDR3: CASSYSGLNTEAFF
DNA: TGTGCCAGCAGTTACTCGGGACTGAACACTGAAGCTTTCTTT

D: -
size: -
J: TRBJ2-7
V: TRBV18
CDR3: CASSPPTRRLLEQYF
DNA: TGTGCCAGCTCACCACCGACGCGACGGCTCCTCGAGCAGTACTTC

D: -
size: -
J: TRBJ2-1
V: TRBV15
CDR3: CATSRGVVGDRNEQFF
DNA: TGTGCCACCAGCAGAGGGGTCGTAGGTGACAGGAATGAGCAGTTCTTC

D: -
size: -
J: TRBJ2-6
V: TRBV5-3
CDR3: CASSFGVGANVLTF
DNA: TGTGCCAGCAGCTTCGGAGTTGGGGCCAACGTCCTGACTTTC

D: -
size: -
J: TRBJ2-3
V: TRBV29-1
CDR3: CSHLGGAGSTDTQYF
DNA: TGCAGCCACTTGGGGGGAGCGGGTTCCACAGATACGCAGTATTTT

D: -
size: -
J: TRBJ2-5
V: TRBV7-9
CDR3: CASSSTQETQYF
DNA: TGTGCCAGCAGCTCGACCCAAGAGACCCAGTACTTC

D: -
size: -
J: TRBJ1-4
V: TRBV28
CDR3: CASSFGGSSNEKLFF
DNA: TGTGCCAGCAGTTTCGGAGGGTCAAGTAATGAAAAACTGTTTTTT

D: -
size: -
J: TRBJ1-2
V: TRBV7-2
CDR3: CASSLATGPYGYTF
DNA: TGTGCCAGCAGCTTAGCGACGGGCCCTTATGGCTACACCTTC

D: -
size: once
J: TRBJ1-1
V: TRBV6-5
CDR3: CASSYPGSAAFF
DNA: TGTGCCAGCAGTTACCCAGGGTCCGCGGCTTTCTTT

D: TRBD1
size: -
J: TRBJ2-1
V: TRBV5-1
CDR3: CASTSRDSQYNEQFF
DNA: TGCGCCAGCACCTCCCGGGACAGTCAATACAATGAGCAGTTCTTC

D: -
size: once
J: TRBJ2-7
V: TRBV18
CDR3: CASSPLQEGYEQYF
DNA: TGTGCCAGCTCACCATTGCAGGAGGGGTACGAGCAGTACTTC

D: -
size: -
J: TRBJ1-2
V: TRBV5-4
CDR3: CASSLDLTGNYGYTF
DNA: TGTGCCAGCAGCTTGGACCTGACGGGGAACTATGGCTACACCTTC

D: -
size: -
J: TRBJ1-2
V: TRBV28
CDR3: CASIGGPVIDGYTF
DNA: TGTGCCAGCATTGGGGGCCCGGTTATTGATGGCTACACCTTC

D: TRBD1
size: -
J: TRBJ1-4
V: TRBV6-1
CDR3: CASSAGQPEKLFF
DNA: TGTGCCAGCAGCGCGGGACAGCCTGAAAAACTGTTTTTT